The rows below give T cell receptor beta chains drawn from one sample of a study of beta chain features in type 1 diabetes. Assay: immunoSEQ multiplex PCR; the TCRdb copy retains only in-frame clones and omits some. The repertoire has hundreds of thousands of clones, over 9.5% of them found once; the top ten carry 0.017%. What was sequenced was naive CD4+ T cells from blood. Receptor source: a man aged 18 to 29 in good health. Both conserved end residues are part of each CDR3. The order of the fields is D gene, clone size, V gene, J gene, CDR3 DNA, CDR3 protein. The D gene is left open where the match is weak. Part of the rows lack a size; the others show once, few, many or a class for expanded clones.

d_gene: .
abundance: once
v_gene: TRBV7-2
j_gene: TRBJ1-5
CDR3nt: TGTGCCAGCAGCTCGACAGGAAACGGGCAGCCCCAGCATTTT
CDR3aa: CASSSTGNGQPQHF

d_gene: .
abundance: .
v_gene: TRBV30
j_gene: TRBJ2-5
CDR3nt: TGTGCCTGGACAAGACAGGGAGGCGAGACCCAGTACTTC
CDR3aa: CAWTRQGGETQYF

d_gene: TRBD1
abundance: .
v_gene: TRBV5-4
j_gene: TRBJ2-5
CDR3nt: TGTGCCAGCAGCTTGGCACCGGGACAGGGAGAGACCCAGTACTTC
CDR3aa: CASSLAPGQGETQYF

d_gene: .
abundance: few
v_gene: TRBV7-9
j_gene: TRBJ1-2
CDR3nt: TGTGCCAGCAGCCCTCAGACAGTCTATGGCTACACCTTC
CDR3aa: CASSPQTVYGYTF

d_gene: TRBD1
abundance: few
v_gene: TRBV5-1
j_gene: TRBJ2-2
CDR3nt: TGCGCCAGCAGCCCCCTACAGGGGACAAACACCGGGGAGCTGTTTTTT
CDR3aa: CASSPLQGTNTGELFF

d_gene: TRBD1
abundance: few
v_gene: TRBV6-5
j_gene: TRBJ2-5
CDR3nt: TGTGCCAGCAGCCAGGGGGCGCGTACCGAGACCCAGTACTTC
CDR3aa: CASSQGARTETQYF

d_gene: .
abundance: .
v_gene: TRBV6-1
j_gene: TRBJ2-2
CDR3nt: TGTGCCAGCAGTGAAGTAGGCAGACTGAACACCGGGGAGCTGTTTTTT
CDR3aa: CASSEVGRLNTGELFF

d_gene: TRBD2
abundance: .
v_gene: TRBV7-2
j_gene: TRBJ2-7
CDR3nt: TGTGCCAGCAGCTGGGTAGAAGGGAGGGCTTACTCCTACGAGCAGTACTTC
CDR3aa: CASSWVEGRAYSYEQYF

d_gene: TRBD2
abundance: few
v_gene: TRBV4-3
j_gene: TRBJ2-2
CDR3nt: TGCGCCAGCAGCCAAAGGTGGCGCGCGCTAGCGGGAGGGAACACCGGGGAGCTGTTTTTT
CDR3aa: CASSQRWRALAGGNTGELFF

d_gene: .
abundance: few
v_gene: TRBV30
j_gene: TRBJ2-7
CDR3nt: TGTGCCTGGAGTGTTCGTCAGGATCCCTACGAGCAGTACTTC
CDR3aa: CAWSVRQDPYEQYF

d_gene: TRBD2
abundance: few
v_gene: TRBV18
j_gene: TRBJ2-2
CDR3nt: TGTGCCAGCTCACCCTCCTCTAGCGGGGCTTCGAACACCGGGGAGCTGTTTTTT
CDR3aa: CASSPSSSGASNTGELFF

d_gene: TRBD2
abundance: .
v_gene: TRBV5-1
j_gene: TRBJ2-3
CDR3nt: TGCGCCAGCAGCACGACAGCGGGAGGGCCTAGAGATACGCAGTATTTT
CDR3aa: CASSTTAGGPRDTQYF

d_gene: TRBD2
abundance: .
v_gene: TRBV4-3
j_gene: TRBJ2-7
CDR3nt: TGCGCCAGCAGCCTCCTAGCGGGAGCCTCCTACGAGCAGTACTTC
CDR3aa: CASSLLAGASYEQYF

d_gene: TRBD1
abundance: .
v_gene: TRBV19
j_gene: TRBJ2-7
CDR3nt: TGTGCCAGTCGACCGGACAGGGGGGGAGACGAGCAGTACTTC
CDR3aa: CASRPDRGGDEQYF

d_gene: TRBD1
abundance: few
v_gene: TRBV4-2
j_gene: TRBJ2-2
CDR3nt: TGTGCCAGCAGCCAAGATCGTAGAGGGACAGGGGGTATCACCGGGGAGCTGTTTTTT
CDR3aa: CASSQDRRGTGGITGELFF

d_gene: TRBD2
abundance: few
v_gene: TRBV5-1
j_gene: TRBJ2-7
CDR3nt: TGCGCCAGCAGCTTGAGACTAGCGTGGTCCTTCTACGAGCAGTACTTC
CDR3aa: CASSLRLAWSFYEQYF

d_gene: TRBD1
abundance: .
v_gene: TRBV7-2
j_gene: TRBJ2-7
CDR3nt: TGTGCCAGCAGCTGGGACAGTCTGAGCTCCTACGAGCAGTACTTC
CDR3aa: CASSWDSLSSYEQYF

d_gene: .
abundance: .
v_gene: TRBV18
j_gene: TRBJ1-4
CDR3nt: TGTGCCAGCTCACCGCTTCAGGATTTCAATGAAAAACTGTTTTTT
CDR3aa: CASSPLQDFNEKLFF

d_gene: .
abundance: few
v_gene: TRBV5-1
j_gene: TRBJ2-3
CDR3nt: TGCGCCAGCAGAGGGGGTGGGGCAGATACGCAGTATTTT
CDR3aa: CASRGGGADTQYF

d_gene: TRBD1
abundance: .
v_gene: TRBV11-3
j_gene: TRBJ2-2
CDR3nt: TGTGCCAGCAGCCCTCGACAGGGGCCCACCGGGGAGCTGTTTTTT
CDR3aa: CASSPRQGPTGELFF

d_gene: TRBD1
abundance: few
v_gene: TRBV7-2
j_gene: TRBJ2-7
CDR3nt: TGTGCCAGCAGGCAGACAGGGGTGCTTCGCGAGCAGTACTTC
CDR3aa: CASRQTGVLREQYF

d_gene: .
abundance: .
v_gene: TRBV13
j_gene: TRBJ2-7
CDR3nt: TGTGCCAGCAGCTCCGCGGCGGGCGAGCAGTACTTC
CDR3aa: CASSSAAGEQYF

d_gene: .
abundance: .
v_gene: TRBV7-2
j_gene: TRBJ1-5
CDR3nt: TGTGCCAGCTCCCAAGGGGCAGGGCGAATCAATCAGCCCCAGCATTTT
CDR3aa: CASSQGAGRINQPQHF

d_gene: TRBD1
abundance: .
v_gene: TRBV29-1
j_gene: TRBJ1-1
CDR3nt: TGCAGCGTTGAGAGGGGGCTGGGAACTGAAGCTTTCTTT
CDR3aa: CSVERGLGTEAFF

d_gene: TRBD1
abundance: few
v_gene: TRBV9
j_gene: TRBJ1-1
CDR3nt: TGTGCCAGCAGCCCCTGGACAGGAGTAAGCACTGAAGCTTTCTTT
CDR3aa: CASSPWTGVSTEAFF

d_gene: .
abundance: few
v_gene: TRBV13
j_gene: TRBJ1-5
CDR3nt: TGTGCCAGCAGCTTAGTAATCTCCAATCAGCCCCAGCATTTT
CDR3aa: CASSLVISNQPQHF

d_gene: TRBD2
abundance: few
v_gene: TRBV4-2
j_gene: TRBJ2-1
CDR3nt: TGTGCCAGCAGCCAAGGCTCAGCCCTAGCGGGAGAAGTCAATGAGCAGTTCTTC
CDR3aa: CASSQGSALAGEVNEQFF

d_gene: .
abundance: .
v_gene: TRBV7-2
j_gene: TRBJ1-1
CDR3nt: TGTGCCAGCAGCGGACCCGGGAAAGCTTTCTTT
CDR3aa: CASSGPGKAFF

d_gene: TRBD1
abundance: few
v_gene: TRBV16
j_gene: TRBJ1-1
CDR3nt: TGTGCCAGCAGCCCACAGCGACAGGGGGTGAACACTGAAGCTTTCTTT
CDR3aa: CASSPQRQGVNTEAFF